What follows are 29 T cell receptor beta chains derived from one specimen sequenced in a study of T cell responses to AZD1222 COVID-19 vaccine. Repertoires were generated with immunoSEQ multiplex PCR, while TCRdb's copy carries only in-frame clones and drops some. The sample yields some 140,000 clones, approximately 85% seen once. The sequenced sample was peripheral blood, obtained 28 days after the second dose of the MenACWY control vaccine. The receptor source for this set is an adult who received the MenACWY meningococcal vaccine as a control.

The V gene is TRBV10-3, the J gene TRBJ2-2; D possibly corresponds to TRBD2 (6 bases). The CDR3 totals 15 residues. CDR1 is ENHRY, CDR2 SYGVKD, per germline. Trimming took 10 bases from V and 0 from J, leaving 15 bases between them. In DNA, the CDR3 is TGTGCCACCCGGGAGCGGGCGCCGAACACCGGGGAGCTGTTTTTT. This sequence encodes CATRERAPNTGELFF.

This clone appeared a single time. The V call is TRBV28, the J call TRBJ1-2; TRBD1 aligns across 7 bases. The ends lost 5 bases at V and 3 bases at J; junction bases unmatched: 12. Germline-derived CDR1 and CDR2 are MDHEN and SYDVKM. This CDR3 region has 16 residues. CDR3 protein: CASSPPTGALYYGYTF. CDR3 coding DNA: TGTGCCAGCAGTCCCCCAACAGGGGCTCTATACTATGGCTACACCTTC.

The chain recombines TRBV28 with TRBJ1-2; tentative D call: TRBD1 (6 bases). Deletions cut 2 bases from V and 2 bases from J, with 12 bases between. The germline V gene encodes CDR1 MDHEN and CDR2 SYDVKM. The CDR3 extends over 15 amino acids. Here the CDR3 reads CASSLGRQENYGYTF. The CDR3 nucleotides read TGTGCCAGCAGTTTAGGCCGACAGGAGAACTATGGCTACACCTTC.

V and J are TRBV7-3 and TRBJ2-3; D possibly corresponds to TRBD2 (6 bases). Germline V gives CDR1 SGHTA, CDR2 FQGTGA. V lost 2 bases and J lost 3, with 12 bases in between. The length of the CDR3 is 15 residues. CDR3 DNA sequence: TGTGCCAGCAGCTTATGGGGACTTGAAACAGATACGCAGTATTTT. It encodes CASSLWGLETDTQYF.

The rearrangement uses TRBV2 and TRBJ2-7, with a weak D call TRBD1 (5 bases). This CDR3 contains 12 residues. Between the trimmed V and J ends, which lost 6 bases and 2 bases, there was a span of 8 bases. Germline V lookup: CDR1 SNHLY, CDR2 FYNNEI. The CDR3 region is CASSMTAYEQYF. The CDR3 DNA follows: TGTGCCAGCAGCATGACAGCCTACGAGCAGTACTTC.

CDR3 loop: CASNYLGIQYF. The CDR3 region has the DNA TGTGCCAGCAATTACTTAGGTATTCAGTACTTC. The gene calls are TRBV2 and TRBJ2-4; D unresolved. CDR1 is SNHLY, CDR2 FYNNEI, per germline. The CDR3 sequence is 11 residues long. V was pared by 7 bases and J by 10 bases, with 11 bases between. The full variable domain, its missing parts supplied by reference TRBV2 and TRBJ2-4, is EPEVTQTPSHQVTQMGQEVILRCVPISNHLYFYWYRQILGQKVEFLVSFYNNEISEKSEIFDDQFSVERPDGSNFTLKIRSTKLEDSAMYFCASNYLGIQYFGAGTRLSVL.

This clone has more than one count but fewer than ten. Other DNA sequences from this sample encode an identical CDR3 as well. The rearrangement joins TRBV7-2 to TRBJ1-1; no definite D call. This CDR3 spans 14 amino acids. Germline CDR1 SGHTA, CDR2 FQGNSA. V was clipped by 1 base and J by 3 bases, with 9 bases between them. As DNA, the CDR3 is TGTGCCAGCAGCTTAGGGAGGCGGGACACTGAAGCTTTCTTT. Translating gives CASSLGRRDTEAFF. Full variable domain (missing parts from reference TRBV7-2 and TRBJ1-1): GAGVSQSPSNKVTEKGKDVELRCDPISGHTALYWYRQSLGQGLEFLIYFQGNSAPDKSGLPSDRFSAERTGGSVSTLTIQRTQQEDSAVYLCASSLGRRDTEAFFGQGTRLTVV.

J is TRBJ2-2 and V is TRBV28; 9 positions match TRBD1. The CDR3 has 15 residues. With V trimmed by 6 bases and J by 6 bases, 8 bases remained unmatched. CDR1 is MDHEN, CDR2 SYDVKM, per germline. CDR3 DNA sequence: TGTGCCAGCAGACAGGGGGGACAGGGATCCGGGGAGCTGTTTTTT. Amino acids: CASRQGGQGSGELFF.

The rearrangement uses TRBV5-5 and TRBJ2-7, with D possibly being TRBD1 (5 bases). With 0 bases removed from V and 0 bases from J, the gap between germline ends came to 10 bases. The CDR3 runs to 15 residues. The germline V gene has CDR1 SGHKS and CDR2 YYEKEE (reference sequence). CDR3 sequence reads: CASSLVGHLSYEQYF. The CDR3 DNA reads as TGTGCCAGCAGCTTGGTAGGACACCTCTCCTACGAGCAGTACTTC.

The rearrangement joins TRBV5-6 to TRBJ2-5, with 7 positions matching TRBD2. Germline loops: CDR1 SGHDT, CDR2 YYEEEE. V was clipped by 0 bases and J by 4 bases; unmatched bases: 3. The CDR3 covers 14 residues. The CDR3 DNA is TGTGCCAGCAGCTTGGCCGGCGGGGGAGAGACCCAGTACTTC. Translation gives CASSLAGGGETQYF.

The V and J genes are TRBV18 and TRBJ1-2; 10 positions match TRBD1. The CDR3 spans 16 residues. Trimming removed 2 bases from V and 4 bases from J; junction bases left unmatched: 7. CDR1 is KGHSH, CDR2 LQKENI, per germline. In DNA, the CDR3 is TGTGCCAGCTCACCATCGCTCGACAGGGGGCCCTATGGCTACACCTTC. Translated, it gives CASSPSLDRGPYGYTF.

The chain couples TRBV18 to TRBJ2-7; D not certain. Germline lookup yields CDR1 KGHSH and CDR2 LQKENI. This CDR3 is 14 amino acids long. V lost 6 bases to trimming and J lost 2 bases, with 14 bases between them. The CDR3 loop reads CASSSGALTYEQYF. The CDR3 DNA follows: TGTGCCAGCTCCTCAGGAGCGCTTACCTACGAGCAGTACTTC.

The chain combines TRBV6-6 with TRBJ2-2; TRBD2 aligns across 9 bases. Looked up from germline, CDR1 is MNHNY and CDR2 is SVGAGI (reference sequence). This CDR3 spans 16 amino acids. V gave up 8 bases and J gave up 5 bases; unmatched junction bases: 12. For the CDR3, the DNA is TGTGCCAGCTCCCAAGCGGGGGGCACGGGTACCGGGGAGCTGTTTTTT. Translation: CASSQAGGTGTGELFF.

The chain couples TRBV5-4 to TRBJ1-1; D may be TRBD1 (6 bases). CDR1 SGHNT and CDR2 YYREEE come from the germline V gene (reference sequence). With 4 bases removed from V and 1 base from J, the gap between germline ends came to 17 bases. The CDR3 sequence is 16 residues long. DNA of the CDR3: TGTGCCAGCAGCCCCGGGACACTCGTTCCGAACACTGAAGCTTTCTTT. Protein: CASSPGTLVPNTEAFF.

The rearrangement links TRBV19 to TRBJ2-2, with TRBD2 matching over 7 bases. Germline V gives CDR1 LNHDA, CDR2 SQIVND (reference sequence). CDR3 length equals 15 residues. J was trimmed by 1 base and V by 6 bases; bases with no gene match: 5. This CDR3 is CASSPWGGNTGELFF. The CDR3 DNA follows: TGTGCCAGTAGCCCGTGGGGGGGGAACACCGGGGAGCTGTTTTTT.

V gene TRBV6-5 combines with J gene TRBJ2-6, with unresolved D. V dropped 4 bases and J dropped 4 bases, with 5 bases sitting between them. CDR1 MNHEY and CDR2 SVGAGI come from the germline V gene. The CDR3 is 13 residues long. The CDR3 DNA reads as TGTGCCAGCAGTTTACGAGGGGCCAACGTCCTGACTTTC. Translated: CASSLRGANVLTF.

The chain uses TRBV5-4 and TRBJ1-5, with unresolved D. Looked up from germline, CDR1 is SGHNT and CDR2 is YYREEE (reference sequence). The V end was cut by 0 bases, the J end by 7 bases, with 14 bases between. CDR3 length: 15 residues. The CDR3 is CASSLGGSAGQPQHF. CDR3 bases: TGTGCCAGCAGCTTGGGTGGGTCGGCAGGCCAGCCCCAGCATTTT.

The DNA for the CDR3 is TGTGCCAGCTCACCATCCGGGGCCACCTACGAGCAGTACTTC. This sequence encodes CASSPSGATYEQYF. The chain combines TRBV18 with TRBJ2-7; D may correspond to TRBD1 or TRBD2 (5 bases each). The germline V gene has CDR1 KGHSH and CDR2 LQKENI. The CDR3 runs 14 residues. Trimming removed 2 bases from V and 2 bases from J, with 10 bases in between.

This sequence joins TRBV9 and TRBJ2-1, with 10 positions matching TRBD2. With V trimmed by 1 base and J by 3 bases, 10 bases remained unmatched. The length of the CDR3 is 18 residues. The germline V gene encodes CDR1 SGDLS and CDR2 YYNGEE. CDR3 region: CASSVSLAGEALYNEQFF. For the CDR3, the DNA is TGTGCCAGCAGCGTATCCCTAGCGGGGGAGGCTCTCTACAATGAGCAGTTCTTC. Variable domain in full (rest from reference TRBV9 and TRBJ2-1): DSGVTQTPKHLITATGQRVTLRCSPRSGDLSVYWYQQSLDQGLQFLIQYYNGEERAKGNILERFSAQQFPDLHSELNLSSLELGDSALYFCASSVSLAGEALYNEQFFGPGTRLTVL.

The V gene is TRBV2, the J gene TRBJ2-1; 10 bases match TRBD1. From germline, CDR1 is SNHLY and CDR2 FYNNEI. The V segment lost 10 bases and the J segment 5 bases; nucleotides outside the gene matches: 11. The CDR3 contains 15 residues. CDR3 sequence (DNA): TGTGCCACCTTTATCCTGACAGGGGGCCACAATGAGCAGTTCTTC. Its translation is CATFILTGGHNEQFF.

V is TRBV9 and J is TRBJ1-1, with D possibly matching TRBD1 (5 bases). V was trimmed by 2 bases and J by 1 base, leaving 15 bases between them. CDR1 is SGDLS and CDR2 is YYNGEE in the germline V gene. CDR3 length equals 16 residues. CDR3 loop: CASSVLPGGTNTEAFF. The CDR3 DNA reads TGTGCCAGCAGCGTCCTCCCCGGAGGGACGAACACTGAAGCTTTCTTT.

The CDR3 region has the DNA TGTGCCAGCAGGGAGGGGGGCCCTTTCTTCTACGAGCAGTACGTC. This gives the protein CASREGGPFFYEQYV. The rearrangement uses TRBV6-5 and TRBJ2-7; D may correspond to TRBD1 or TRBD2 (6 bases each). Germline V gene sequence: CDR1 MNHEY, CDR2 SVGAGI. V was cut by 6 bases and J by 3 bases, with 18 bases left in between. This CDR3 contains 15 residues.

The chain combines TRBV5-5 with TRBJ1-4, with a possible D match to TRBD1 (5 bases). The CDR3 spans 16 residues. CDR1 SGHKS and CDR2 YYEKEE come from the germline V gene (reference sequence). Trimming took off 4 bases at V and 3 bases at J, with 16 bases between the two ends. The CDR3 sequence: CASSQRPTVSNEKLFF. The DNA of the CDR3 is TGTGCCAGCAGCCAGCGACCGACAGTTTCTAATGAAAAACTGTTTTTT.

In nucleotides, the CDR3 is TGTGCCAGCAGCCCCGGGACTAGCGGGAGAACAAGCACAGATACGCAGTATTTT. It specifies CASSPGTSGRTSTDTQYF. The J gene is TRBJ2-3, the V gene TRBV3-1 (or the pseudogene TRBV3-2); 14 bases line up with TRBD2. Germline V gene sequence: CDR1 LGHDT, CDR2 YNNKEL (reference sequence). The trim removed 4 bases at V and 0 bases at J, leaving 6 bases unmatched. The CDR3 has 18 residues.

This chain connects TRBV28 to TRBJ1-2; no firm D call. Trimming shortened V by 6 bases and J by 5 bases, and 25 bases separated the two germline ends. Germline CDR1 is MDHEN and CDR2 is SYDVKM. The CDR3 totals 17 residues. The CDR3 spells CASSPFRGVLRKYGYTF. CDR3 coding DNA: TGTGCCAGCAGCCCTTTCCGCGGCGTTCTTAGAAAATATGGCTACACCTTC.

J is TRBJ2-7 and V is TRBV9; 7 nucleotides match TRBD2. The CDR3 is 15 amino acids. Looked up from germline, CDR1 is SGDLS and CDR2 is YYNGEE. Losses at the gene ends were 2 bases for V and 3 bases for J; bases not matched to a gene: 8. The CDR3 DNA is TGTGCCAGCAGCGTCTCCGCGGGAGATGACTACGAGCAGTACTTC. The encoded protein is CASSVSAGDDYEQYF.

The CDR3 DNA is TGTGCCAGCAGCGTAGCACTAGCGGACACAGATACGCAGTATTTT. It encodes CASSVALADTDTQYF. The chain has TRBV9 and TRBJ2-3; 8 bases line up with TRBD2. CDR1 is SGDLS, CDR2 YYNGEE, per germline. The CDR3 length is 15 residues. J was trimmed by 2 bases and V by 0 bases; bases with no gene match: 2.

This clone has just one count. The V call is TRBV7-6, the J call TRBJ2-5; 9 nucleotides match TRBD1. Germline V gene lookup returns CDR1 SGHVS and CDR2 FNYEAQ. J gave up 4 bases and V 1 base, and 10 bases lay outside the gene matches. The CDR3 spans 17 residues. CDR3 in amino acids: CASSLVLQGAGRETQYF. CDR3 in DNA: TGTGCCAGCAGCTTAGTGTTACAGGGGGCGGGAAGAGAGACCCAGTACTTC.

V is TRBV4-2 and J is TRBJ2-3; no clear D gene. V was cut by 0 bases and J by 1 base, with 14 bases left in between. This CDR3 is built from 17 residues. The V gene's germline CDR1 is LGHNA and CDR2 YNFKEQ. The CDR3 reads CASSQDGTSRGTDTQYF. The CDR3 nucleotides read TGTGCCAGCAGCCAAGATGGAACCTCGCGAGGCACAGATACGCAGTATTTT.